This TCR beta chain was obtained from a study of blood T cell repertoires in COVID-19. The wider study: Sites in the United States, Italy and Spain provided acute and convalescent COVID-19 samples.

In the study's own analysis: How many nucleated cells were present was estimated from reference gene primer amplification. Sequencing was performed with immunoSEQ multiplex PCR; in TCRdb, only in-frame clones are kept and a portion is missing. The D gene and trimming were derived from the DNA, and the V and J assignments and clone size from that table. This table holds approximately 200,000 clones, roughly 87% found once. Recovered Cohort 3 donors showed two negative PCRs, clearance, or symptom resolution. J was trimmed by 5 bases and V by 3 bases; bases with no gene match: 14. The CDR3 spans 17 residues. Germline-derived CDR1 and CDR2 are SGDLS and YYNGEE.

This sequence originates from a woman in her 30s who had recovered from COVID-19. This chain connects TRBV9 to TRBJ2-1; 7 bases are a match to TRBD2. Sample: PBMCs or T cells enriched from blood (not recorded which). CDR3 bases: TGTGCCAGCAGCGGACTCAAGCGGGACCCAATAAACAATGAGCAGTTCTTC. It specifies CASSGLKRDPINNEQFF.